The text below deals with one TCR beta chain. The antigen remains undetermined. The study ran its PCR with 60 Vbeta and 13 Jbeta primers. Clones were read by immunoSEQ multiplex PCR, and TCRdb kept only the in-frame ones, dropping some. The data contain under 35,000 clones, about 60% of them singletons. The data originate from a study of cytomegalovirus exposure and HLA in healthy donors. Turning to the study itself: Previous work identified 95 million to 140 million unique TCR beta sequences from roughly 180 million T cells.

It was healthy bone marrow donors who served as donors. V shed 3 bases and J shed 16 bases, with 15 bases lying between them. Per germline, CDR1 SNHLY and CDR2 FYNNEI. The CDR3 extends over 12 amino acids. Notes on the study in general: CMV antigen specificity of a few CMV-associated chains was confirmed in vitro.

The chain links TRBV2 to TRBJ1-4; the D gene is possibly TRBD1 (6 bases). The sample comprised PBMCs. The receptor was isolated from a middle-aged man in good health and CMV-seropositive. The CDR3 DNA follows: TGTGCCAGCAGTGACCCCGACAGGCCGCCGTTTTTT. It is translated as CASSDPDRPPFF.